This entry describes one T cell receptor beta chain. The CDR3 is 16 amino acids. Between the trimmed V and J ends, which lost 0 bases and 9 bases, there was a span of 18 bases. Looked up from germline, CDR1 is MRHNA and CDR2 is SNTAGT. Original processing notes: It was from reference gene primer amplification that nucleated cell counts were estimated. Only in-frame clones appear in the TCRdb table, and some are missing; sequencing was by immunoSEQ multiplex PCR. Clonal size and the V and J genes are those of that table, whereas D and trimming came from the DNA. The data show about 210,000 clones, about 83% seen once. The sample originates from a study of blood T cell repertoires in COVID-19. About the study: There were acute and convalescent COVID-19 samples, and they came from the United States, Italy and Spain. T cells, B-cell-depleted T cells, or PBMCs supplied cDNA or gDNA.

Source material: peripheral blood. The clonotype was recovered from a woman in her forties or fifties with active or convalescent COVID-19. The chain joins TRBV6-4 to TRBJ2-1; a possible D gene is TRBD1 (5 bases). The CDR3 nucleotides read TGTGCCAGCAGTGACTCGAAGGGGTCGCCGGGCGCTGAGCAGTTCTTC. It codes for CASSDSKGSPGAEQFF.